The source of this TCR beta chain is a study of control samples from healthy donors and cancer patients. V lost 1 base and J 7 bases, leaving 11 bases between the germline ends. Germline V gives CDR1 LNHDA, CDR2 SQIVND (reference sequence). The CDR3 covers 13 residues. Sequenced by immunoSEQ multiplex PCR; TCRdb stores in-frame clones only, minus some. The sample lists about 160,000 clones; roughly 94% were seen once. This clone appeared once. The sample comprised PBMCs. This TCR was sampled from a man between 60 and 75 years old with colorectal cancer. The rearrangement links TRBV19 to TRBJ2-7; D gene unclear. CDR3 nucleotides: TGTGCCAGTAGTATAGGGCGGATAGAGGAGCAGTACTTC. This sequence encodes CASSIGRIEEQYF.